The rows below give T cell receptor beta chains drawn from one sample of a study of post-analysis software for immune sequencing data. TCRdb re-called the PCR reads through MiXCR, storing one row per CDR3 protein. The repertoire consists of hundreds of thousands of distinct CDR3 sequences, with roughly 27% occurring once and the leading ten covering approximately 0.55%. Input material: blood. These receptors originate from a girl aged 10 to 17 with multiple sclerosis. CDR3s include the opening cysteine and the closing phenylalanine or tryptophan. A D gene is named only where the DNA matches it firmly. Clone size, where shown, is once, few, many, or a class for clones that have expanded.

size | J | V | D | CDR3 | DNA
NA | TRBJ2-7 | TRBV3-1 | TRBD1 | CASSQGTGLFLSSYEQYF | TGTGCCAGCAGCCAAGGGACAGGGCTCTTCCTCAGCTCCTACGAGCAGTACTTC
NA | TRBJ2-1 | TRBV20-1 | NA | CSAPRTGPVSYNEQFF | TGCAGTGCTCCCCGAACAGGGCCGGTTTCCTACAATGAGCAGTTCTTC
few | TRBJ2-5 | TRBV5-1 | NA | CASSPLGRVDTQYF | TGCGCCAGCAGCCCCCTGGGCCGCGTAGACACCCAGTACTTC
few | TRBJ2-5 | TRBV28 | NA | CASSLTGLRETQYF | TGTGCCAGCAGCCTTACAGGGTTGAGAGAGACCCAGTACTTC
NA | TRBJ2-4 | TRBV24-1 | NA | CATSGSSNIQYF | TGTGCCACGTCCGGGTCTTCGAACATTCAGTACTTC
many | TRBJ2-1 | TRBV20-1 | TRBD2 | CSAPPPWLAAHNEQFF | TGCAGTGCCCCGCCCCCGTGGCTAGCGGCTCACAATGAGCAGTTCTTC
NA | TRBJ2-7 | TRBV12-3/TRBV12-4 | NA | CASSLALGGSAYEQYF | TGTGCCAGCAGTTTAGCGCTAGGTGGGTCGGCCTACGAGCAGTACTTC
NA | TRBJ2-3 | TRBV28 | NA | CASSLVPSTDTQYF | TGTGCCAGCAGTTTGGTGCCTAGCACAGATACGCAGTATTTT
NA | TRBJ1-1 | TRBV12-3/TRBV12-4 | NA | CASSPGLGGSTEAFF | TGTGCCAGCAGCCCCGGACTGGGGGGGAGCACTGAAGCTTTCTTT
few | TRBJ2-7 | TRBV20-1 | NA | CSARGFASTYGEQYF | TGCAGTGCTAGAGGGTTTGCCAGTACTTACGGCGAGCAGTACTTC
few | TRBJ2-1 | TRBV10-3 | NA | CATAGEVSWEQFF | TGTGCCACCGCAGGGGAGGTATCTTGGGAGCAGTTCTTC
few | TRBJ2-1 | TRBV3-1 | NA | CASSQATSGAAFF | TGTGCCAGCAGCCAAGCTACTTCGGGGGCTGCGTTCTTC
few | TRBJ2-7 | TRBV6-5 | NA | CASRDGGYEQYF | TGTGCCAGCAGGGATGGAGGCTACGAGCAGTACTTC
NA | TRBJ1-4 | TRBV15 | NA | CATSRVGVGEKRFF | TGTGCCACCAGCAGAGTTGGCGTGGGGGAAAAACGGTTTTTT
NA | TRBJ2-3 | TRBV11-2 | NA | CASSLGFRWRNTDTQYF | TGTGCCAGCAGCTTAGGGTTTCGATGGCGCAACACAGATACGCAGTATTTT